What follows are 20 T cell receptor beta chains derived from one specimen sequenced in a study of T cell responses to AZD1222 COVID-19 vaccine listed by TCRdb under 2021. In the paper's terms, the time point label means: about 28 days (+/-7) after the second vaccine dose. Library preparation employed the immunoSEQ multiplex PCR assay. TCRdb carries this immuneACCESS record with in-frame sequences only. Its versions omit some clonotypes, under half of them owing to an unresolved V gene in the studies checked, with the rest unexplained. Across this sample there are 70,000 to 95,000 clones, with approximately 90% seen only once. Together, the top ten hold around 28% of the sample. The specimen comprised peripheral blood, sampled 28 days after the second AZD1222 dose. Receptors were obtained from an adult who received the AZD1222 COVID-19 vaccine.

A single count supports this clone. V is TRBV7-2 and J is TRBJ2-3; D may be TRBD1 or TRBD2 (5 bases each). The CDR3 totals 15 residues. Per the germline V gene, CDR1 is SGHTA and CDR2 is FQGNSA. The ends were cut back, 1 base at V and 2 bases at J, with 10 bases in the middle. CDR3 sequence: CASSLDGDHTDTQYF. The CDR3 DNA is TGTGCCAGCAGCTTAGACGGGGACCACACAGATACGCAGTATTTT.

This chain connects TRBV7-2 to TRBJ2-7, with 10 bases identical to TRBD2. Germline V CDR1 and CDR2: SGHTA, FQGNSA. This CDR3 region has 17 residues. Trimming cost V 4 bases and J 4 bases; bases outside gene matches: 13. The CDR3 loop is CASSYGGGAGGPYEQYF. The CDR3 nucleotides are TGTGCCAGCAGCTACGGGGGTGGAGCGGGAGGGCCTTACGAGCAGTACTTC.

In its sample, this clone was seen once. This CDR3 is CASSGPPRNTEAFF. The CDR3 bases are TGTGCCAGTTCGGGACCCCCAAGGAACACTGAAGCTTTCTTT. This chain connects TRBV19 to TRBJ1-1; perhaps TRBD1 as D (5 bases). CDR1 is LNHDA and CDR2 is SQIVND in the germline V gene (reference sequence). There are 14 residues in the CDR3. Deletions cut 8 bases from V and 1 base from J, with 14 bases between.

There are a few counts of this clone. The genes are TRBV4-1 and TRBJ1-2; D ambiguous. Germline CDR1 is MGHRA and CDR2 is YSYEKL. CDR3 length: 16 amino acids. Trimming removed 0 bases at V and 0 bases at J, with 11 bases between. In DNA form, the CDR3 reads TGCGCCAGCAGCCAAGATCAGCGAGGGACTAACTATGGCTACACCTTC. As protein: CASSQDQRGTNYGYTF.

The CDR3 is CASSVDGSNEKLFF. In nucleotides, the CDR3 is TGTGCCAGCAGCGTAGATGGGTCTAATGAAAAACTGTTTTTT. The chain employs TRBV9 and TRBJ1-4; D is unclear. The V gene's germline CDR1 is SGDLS and CDR2 YYNGEE. The CDR3 spans 14 residues. With 0 bases removed from V and 3 bases from J, the gap between germline ends came to 6 bases.

The chain recombines TRBV5-6 with TRBJ2-1, with D unresolved. Germline CDR1 and CDR2: SGHDT and YYEEEE. The V and J ends lost 0 bases and 9 bases respectively, with 7 bases between them. The CDR3 covers 12 residues. The CDR3 nucleotides read TGTGCCAGCAGCTTGGGGGGTGGTGAGCAGTTCTTC. This translates into CASSLGGGEQFF.

The CDR3 region is CASSLDRVETQYF. The CDR3, as DNA: TGTGCCAGCAGCTTGGACAGGGTGGAGACCCAGTACTTC. The chain couples TRBV5-4 to TRBJ2-5; a weak D match, TRBD1 (6 bases). V lost 0 bases and J 5 bases, leaving 8 bases between the germline ends. The germline CDR1 and CDR2 sequences are SGHNT and YYREEE (reference sequence). This CDR3 has 13 amino acids. The whole variable domain, remainder taken from reference TRBV5-4 and TRBJ2-5, is ETGVTQSPTHLIKTRGQQVTLRCSSQSGHNTVSWYQQALGQGPQFIFQYYREEENGRGNFPPRFSGLQFPNYSSELNVNALELDDSALYLCASSLDRVETQYFGPGTRLLVL.

This rearrangement joins TRBV9 to TRBJ2-7; 8 nucleotides match TRBD1. This CDR3 region has 14 residues. CDR1 is SGDLS and CDR2 is YYNGEE in the germline V gene. V gave up 3 bases and J gave up 0 bases; unmatched junction bases: 2. CDR3 sequence reads: CASSETGDSYEQYF. The CDR3 nucleotides read TGTGCCAGCAGCGAGACAGGGGACTCCTACGAGCAGTACTTC. The variable domain in full, completed from reference TRBV9 and TRBJ2-7, reads DSGVTQTPKHLITATGQRVTLRCSPRSGDLSVYWYQQSLDQGLQFLIQYYNGEERAKGNILERFSAQQFPDLHSELNLSSLELGDSALYFCASSETGDSYEQYFGPGTRLTVT.

This sequence joins TRBV7-9 and TRBJ2-1; D ambiguous. V was clipped by 1 base and J by 2 bases, with 9 bases between them. Germline assignment: CDR1 SEHNR and CDR2 FQNEAQ (reference sequence). CDR3 length: 15 amino acids. CDR3 residues: CASSLEGKPYNEQFF. CDR3 nucleotides: TGTGCCAGCAGCTTAGAAGGAAAGCCCTACAATGAGCAGTTCTTC.

DNA of the CDR3: TGTGCCAGCAGATCCATCCAGAATATGAACACTGAAGCTTTCTTT. Amino acids: CASRSIQNMNTEAFF. J is TRBJ1-1 and V is TRBV27; D is undetermined. CDR1 and CDR2 from the germline V gene are MNHEY and SMNVEV (reference sequence). Trimming took off 6 bases at V and 0 bases at J, with 14 bases between the two ends. This CDR3 region has 15 residues.

A single count supports this clone. The chain links TRBV25-1 to TRBJ2-1; TRBD2 aligns across 7 bases. V lost 4 bases, J lost 9 bases, and 6 bases stayed unmatched. This CDR3 comprises 13 residues. The germline gives CDR1 MGHDK, CDR2 SYGVNS. The CDR3 DNA sequence: TGTGCCAGCAGTGTAGCCGGACTAGTTGAGCAGTTCTTC. This encodes CASSVAGLVEQFF.

This chain uses TRBV5-4 with TRBJ2-3; 10 nucleotides line up with TRBD1. The CDR3 is 16 amino acids. Trimming cost V 0 bases and J 1 base; bases outside gene matches: 2. Germline-derived CDR1 and CDR2 are SGHNT and YYREEE (reference sequence). CDR3 DNA: TGTGCCAGCAGCTTGGCCGGGACAGGGGGCACAGATACGCAGTATTTT. This sequence encodes CASSLAGTGGTDTQYF.

This chain joins TRBV2 and TRBJ2-5; 10 bases fit TRBD2. The V gene's germline CDR1 is SNHLY and CDR2 FYNNEI. The CDR3 sequence is 18 residues long. Trimming at V came to 0 bases and at J to 4 bases, leaving 11 bases not matched to a gene. In DNA, the CDR3 is TGTGCCAGCAGTGAAGCGCCCCCGGGGATAGCGGGAGGAGAGACCCAGTACTTC. This encodes CASSEAPPGIAGGETQYF.

Here the CDR3 DNA reads TGTGCCAGCAGCTTAGGGGCTAGCGGGAGTGGTAGTGAGCAGTTCTTC. Amino acid sequence: CASSLGASGSGSEQFF. J is TRBJ2-1 and V is TRBV7-6; 10 bases line up with TRBD2. This CDR3 spans 16 amino acids. Germline CDR1 is SGHVS and CDR2 is FNYEAQ. Trimming at V came to 1 base and at J to 9 bases, leaving 9 bases not matched to a gene.

This chain joins TRBV28 and TRBJ1-5; 10 bases match TRBD1. V trimming: 5 bases; J trimming: 6 bases; junction bases outside the gene matches: 16. The CDR3 extends over 18 amino acids. Germline values: CDR1 MDHEN, CDR2 SYDVKM. In DNA form, the CDR3 reads TGTGCCAGCAGTCAAATCCCCGCCGGGACAGGGGATAGTCAGCCCCAGCATTTT. This codes for CASSQIPAGTGDSQPQHF.

This rearrangement joins TRBV16 to TRBJ1-2; tentatively, D is TRBD1 (5 bases). The V end was cut by 1 base, the J end by 2 bases, with 20 bases between. The V gene's germline CDR1 is KGHSY and CDR2 FQNENV. The CDR3 contains 18 residues. The CDR3, as DNA: TGTGCCAGCAGCCAATGGTCAAGCGGGACCAACGCAAACTATGGCTACACCTTC. Residues: CASSQWSSGTNANYGYTF.

The V call is TRBV18, the J call TRBJ1-4; 7 positions match TRBD1. The CDR3 has 15 residues. V dropped 3 bases and J dropped 7; count of bases not matched to a gene: 8. Germline assignment: CDR1 KGHSH and CDR2 LQKENI. The CDR3 reads CASSPLQGSGEKLFF. CDR3 coding DNA: TGTGCCAGCTCACCCTTACAGGGGTCGGGTGAAAAACTGTTTTTT.

The chain couples TRBV6-5 to TRBJ2-5, with TRBD1 matching 7 bases. Germline CDR1 reads MNHEY; CDR2 reads SVGAGI. CDR3 length equals 13 residues. J was trimmed by 3 bases and V by 6 bases; bases with no gene match: 4. CDR3 in DNA: TGTGCCAGCAGCCCCGACAGGGAAGAGACCCAGTACTTC. Protein: CASSPDREETQYF.

The chain joins TRBV30 to TRBJ2-3, with a weak D call TRBD1 (5 bases). Germline-derived CDR1 and CDR2 are GTSNPN and SVGIG (reference sequence). The CDR3 spans 16 residues. V gave up 0 bases and J gave up 2 bases, with 15 bases separating them. This CDR3 reads CAWSVRFQGFTDTQYF. The CDR3 DNA is TGTGCCTGGAGTGTCCGATTTCAGGGATTCACAGATACGCAGTATTTT.

This sequence joins TRBV4-3 and TRBJ1-2; a possible D gene is TRBD1 (6 bases). V lost 0 bases and J 6 bases, leaving 11 bases between the germline ends. CDR1 is LGHNA, CDR2 YSLEER, per germline. This CDR3 comprises 14 residues. This CDR3 is CASSQDGTWDGYTF. As DNA, the CDR3 is TGCGCCAGCAGCCAAGATGGGACATGGGATGGCTACACCTTC.